Each of the 3 T cell receptor beta chains below was sequenced from the same sample in a study of CD8 T cells in Susac syndrome. RNA totalling roughly 0.5 to 1 ug underwent reverse transcription with random hexamers. MiXCR was run by TCRdb on the immunoSEQ multiplex PCR reads, yielding one entry per CDR3 protein. The top ten clones hold around 0.27% of a sample with more than 100,000 distinct CDR3 sequences, 85% to 95% of them seen once. Sequences were obtained from CD8+ T cells from PBMCs. These receptors originate from a human donor with Susac syndrome.

This chain connects TRBV20-1 to TRBJ2-5; no firm D call. V dropped 3 bases and J dropped 0 bases, with 2 bases sitting between them. The germline V gene has CDR1 DFQATT and CDR2 SNEGSKA (reference sequence). The CDR3 runs to 11 residues. DNA for the CDR3: TGCAGTGCTAGGTACCAAGAGACCCAGTACTTC. This encodes CSARYQETQYF.

The chain uses TRBV25-1 and TRBJ2-7; D perhaps matches TRBD2 (6 bases). Germline loops: CDR1 MGHDK, CDR2 SYGVNS. V was clipped by 4 bases and J by 3 bases, with 10 bases between them. The CDR3 is 13 residues long. CDR3 bases: TGTGCCAGCAGTGCCCGGGACTTCTACGAGCAGTACTTC. Its translation: CASSARDFYEQYF.

V usage is TRBV15 and J usage is TRBJ2-5; D not certain. The V end was cut by 0 bases, the J end by 5 bases, with 4 bases between. CDR3 size: 12 residues. CDR1 is LNHNV, CDR2 YYDKDF, per germline (reference sequence). CDR3 amino acids: CATSRDAETQYF. The CDR3 DNA reads TGTGCCACCAGCAGAGATGCGGAGACCCAGTACTTC.